This T cell receptor (beta chain) was identified in a study of graft-versus-host responses after intestinal transplantation. The method was immunoSEQ multiplex PCR; TCRdb's version includes in-frame clones alone and lacks a portion of them. The top ten hold 0.38% of the sample, which has tens of thousands of clones, 85% to 95% seen once. A remark on this clone: As yet, its antigen is unknown. The same CDR3 can be traced to other DNA sequences in this sample.

The clonotype originates from a human donor who was the organ donor for an intestinal transplant. The specimen comprised unstimulated CD4+ T cells sorted from spleen or lymph node cells, sampled before transplant.

As DNA, the CDR3 is TGTGCCAGCAGCTTAGGGTCGACGGGCAATTATGGCTACACCTTC. Amino acid sequence: CASSLGSTGNYGYTF. The V gene is TRBV7-2, the J gene TRBJ1-2, with D hard to call. This CDR3 spans 15 amino acids. CDR1 SGHTA and CDR2 FQGNSA come from the germline V gene. V gave up 1 base and J gave up 5 bases, with 14 bases separating them.